Below are 15 T cell receptor beta chains sequenced from a single sample in a study of blood T cells in healthy people across ages. Combining a sample-barcoded 5' primer with a J-beta primer mix, a second PCR ran for roughly 7 to 12 cycles. MiXCR, applied by TCRdb to the 5' RACE reads, yields one record per CDR3 protein. This sample has under 1 million distinct CDR3 sequences; under 45% occur once, and the top ten carry roughly a fifth. Material: blood. All receptors come from a man aged 55 to 70 in good health.

The V call is TRBV9, the J call TRBJ2-1, with TRBD2 identical over 10 bases. CDR1 and CDR2 (germline): SGDLS, YYNGEE. The junction had 6 bases not matched to a gene; V was cut back by 3 bases and J by 3 bases. CDR3 length equals 16 residues. In DNA, the CDR3 is TGTGCCAGCAGCGAGGTCGGGACTAGCGTCTACAATGAGCAGTTCTTC. Translating it yields CASSEVGTSVYNEQFF.

This chain links TRBV2 with TRBJ2-5; 7 bases align to TRBD2. The V gene end was trimmed by 6 bases and the J gene end by 5 bases; junction bases not matched to a gene: 6. The CDR3 is 13 residues long. The germline CDR1 and CDR2 sequences are SNHLY and FYNNEI. The CDR3 DNA reads TGTGCCAGCAGGGCGGGGGTTGGGGAGACCCAGTACTTC. Encoded protein: CASRAGVGETQYF.

This clonotype was seen ten or more times. The DNA of the CDR3 is TGTGCCAGCAGTTTTTCCCTCGGCTCACTCTATGGCTACACCTTC. This codes for CASSFSLGSLYGYTF. The genes are TRBV12-3 or TRBV12-4 and TRBJ1-2; D remains ambiguous. Trimming shortened V by 3 bases and J by 4 bases, and 15 bases separated the two germline ends. The CDR3 runs 15 residues.

This clonotype was observed a few times. The chain links TRBV4-3 to TRBJ2-5; TRBD2 matches 10 bases. This CDR3 has 16 residues. CDR1 LGHNA and CDR2 YSLEER come from the germline V gene. Trimming removed 2 bases from V and 11 bases from J; junction bases left unmatched: 14. The CDR3 loop reads CASSQRTSGAYNEQYF. For the CDR3, the DNA is TGCGCCAGCAGCCAACGCACTAGCGGGGCTTACAATGAGCAGTACTTC.

The chain carries TRBV4-1 and TRBJ2-5, with D perhaps matching TRBD1 (6 bases). Germline V gene sequence: CDR1 MGHRA, CDR2 YSYEKL. CDR3 length: 14 residues. V was cut by 0 bases and J by 11 bases, with 16 bases left in between. CDR3 residues: CASSQDLGTTEQYF. CDR3 coding DNA: TGCGCCAGCAGCCAAGATCTCGGGACAACAGAGCAGTACTTC.

V is TRBV20-1 and J is TRBJ2-3, with D maybe TRBD2 (7 bases). Deletions cut 0 bases from V and 9 bases from J, with 16 bases between. The CDR3 has 14 residues. Looked up from germline, CDR1 is DFQATT and CDR2 is SNEGSKA (reference sequence). The CDR3 spells CSARDHTGRGTQYF. DNA of the CDR3: TGCAGTGCTAGAGATCATACAGGGAGGGGGACGCAGTATTTT.

The CDR3 reads CASRTGEGAYSYEQYF. The CDR3 coding sequence is TGTGCCAGCAGGACTGGGGAGGGCGCGTACTCCTACGAGCAGTACTTC. The V call is TRBV5-5, the J call TRBJ2-7, with 7 bases aligning to TRBD2. J was trimmed by 0 bases and V by 5 bases; bases with no gene match: 11. In germline, CDR1 is SGHKS, CDR2 YYEKEE (reference sequence). The CDR3 contains 16 residues. The full variable domain, its missing parts supplied by reference TRBV5-5 and TRBJ2-7, is DAGVTQSPTHLIKTRGQQVTLRCSPISGHKSVSWYQQVLGQGPQFIFQYYEKEERGRGNFPDRFSARQFPNYSSELNVNALLLGDSALYLCASRTGEGAYSYEQYFGPGTRLTVT.

V gene TRBV12-3 or TRBV12-4 combines with J gene TRBJ1-5; maybe TRBD1 (6 bases). Trimming left V 3 bases short and J 0 bases short, with 21 bases between. The CDR3 has 19 residues. CDR3 protein: CASSFSRGGARFSNQPQHF. The CDR3 nucleotides are TGTGCCAGCAGTTTTTCTAGAGGGGGGGCTCGTTTTAGCAATCAGCCCCAGCATTTT.

This clonotype was found a few times. This chain links TRBV12-3 or TRBV12-4 with TRBJ2-1; TRBD1 matches 11 bases. Trimming cost V 6 bases and J 10 bases; bases outside gene matches: 11. CDR3 length: 15 amino acids. The CDR3 DNA reads TGTGCCAGCAGGGAAGGACAGGGGGCCATAAGCGAGCAGTTCTTC. This gives the protein CASREGQGAISEQFF.

This clonotype appeared a single time. V and J are TRBV6-2 or TRBV6-3 and TRBJ2-7, with 12 bases that match TRBD1. The CDR3 runs 16 residues. J was trimmed by 5 bases and V by 5 bases; bases with no gene match: 10. Germline V gives CDR1 MNHEY, CDR2 SVGEGT. CDR3 sequence (DNA): TGTGCCAGCAGTGAGACCGGGACAGGGGGCTTCCACGAGCAGTACTTC. Its protein is CASSETGTGGFHEQYF.

V usage is TRBV11-1 and J usage is TRBJ2-4; D unclear. The germline CDR1 and CDR2 sequences are SGHAT and FQDESV (reference sequence). The germline V and J ends were trimmed by 6 bases and 13 bases, with 16 bases remaining between them. The CDR3 runs to 12 residues. CDR3 DNA: TGTGCCAGCAGGGACGCGAACAATGAGCAGTACTTC. It is translated as CASRDANNEQYF.

The chain couples TRBV3-1 to TRBJ1-2; D not resolved. V was pared by 4 bases and J by 7 bases, with 10 bases between. Germline CDR1 LGHDT, CDR2 YNNKEL (reference sequence). There are 12 residues in the CDR3. CDR3 amino acids: CASSLSAVGYTF. The CDR3 nucleotides read TGTGCCAGCAGCCTTTCGGCGGTTGGCTACACCTTC.

In its sample, this clonotype was seen a few times. A much larger clone is a single base away; this may be a read error. The chain links TRBV20-1 to TRBJ1-5; no clear D. The ends were cut back, 5 bases at V and 2 bases at J, with 19 bases in the middle. The CDR3 totals 16 residues. Germline V gives CDR1 DFQATT, CDR2 SNEGSKA (reference sequence). The CDR3 nucleotides are TGCAGTGCTCCCTCAAGCCCCAGGTCAGGCAATCAGCCCCAGCATTTT. Translated: CSAPSSPRSGNQPQHF.

V usage is TRBV3-1 and J usage is TRBJ1-6, with a tentative D call TRBD1 (5 bases). CDR1 and CDR2 from the germline V gene are LGHDT and YNNKEL (reference sequence). The CDR3 has 16 residues. V was shortened by 7 bases and J by 7 bases, with 20 bases between the two germline ends. CDR3 sequence (DNA): TGTGCCAGCACACGGGGGGAGGCCGGAGGGAATTCACCCCTCCACTTT. Protein sequence: CASTRGEAGGNSPLHF.

Remarks on this clonotype: A much larger clone is a single base away; this may be a read error. The rearrangement links TRBV5-1 to TRBJ2-7; tentatively, D is TRBD1 (6 bases). CDR1 is SGHRS and CDR2 is YFSETQ in the germline V gene. The CDR3 is 14 amino acids. The CDR3 sequence: CACSPRTDSYEQYF. The CDR3 DNA follows: TGCGCCTGCAGCCCACGGACAGACTCCTACGAGCAGTACTTC.